The 20 T cell receptor beta chains below were found in one sample sequenced in a study of cytomegalovirus exposure and HLA in healthy donors. Produced via immunoSEQ multiplex PCR; TCRdb's table is partial and in-frame only. The sample has 250,000 or so clones, less than 90% seen once. Material for sequencing was PBMCs. These receptor sequences come from a young man in good health and CMV-seropositive.

The count of this clone is one. The chain is built from TRBV5-1 and TRBJ2-6; no clear D. This CDR3 is 14 amino acids long. V lost 5 bases, J lost 0 bases, and 6 bases lay in between. The V gene's germline CDR1 is SGHRS and CDR2 YFSETQ. The CDR3 DNA follows: TGCGCCAGCAGGTTAGACTCTGGGGCCAACGTCCTGACTTTC. This encodes CASRLDSGANVLTF.

The chain couples TRBV5-1 to TRBJ1-3; 7 bases match TRBD1. With V trimmed by 4 bases and J by 2 bases, 3 bases remained unmatched. The CDR3 runs to 14 residues. From germline, CDR1 is SGHRS and CDR2 YFSETQ. As DNA, the CDR3 is TGCGCCAGCAGCGCTGGGACAGCTGGAAACACCATATATTTT. Translating gives CASSAGTAGNTIYF.

This chain links TRBV25-1 with TRBJ1-1; no clear D gene. The CDR3 is 14 amino acids. Germline V CDR1 and CDR2: MGHDK, SYGVNS. With 3 bases removed from V and 3 bases from J, the gap between germline ends came to 11 bases. In nucleotides, the CDR3 is TGTGCCAGCAGTGACCCTCGAGGCGACACTGAAGCTTTCTTT. It translates to CASSDPRGDTEAFF.

The chain couples TRBV4-1 to TRBJ2-5; TRBD2 matches at 10 bases. Trimming removed 0 bases from V and 4 bases from J; junction bases left unmatched: 11. The CDR3 is 18 residues long. The V gene's germline CDR1 is MGHRA and CDR2 YSYEKL. The CDR3 loop is CASSQEGRLAGVRETQYF. CDR3 DNA sequence: TGCGCCAGCAGCCAAGAAGGTAGGCTAGCGGGAGTACGAGAGACCCAGTACTTC.

This clone is a singleton in its sample. The genes are TRBV5-1 and TRBJ2-2, with TRBD2 matching 7 bases. The CDR3 has 15 residues. J gave up 6 bases and V 0 bases, and 5 bases lay outside the gene matches. Germline V CDR1 and CDR2: SGHRS, YFSETQ. CDR3 in amino acids: CASSLDAGVPGELFF. CDR3 in DNA: TGCGCCAGCAGCTTGGATGCGGGAGTACCCGGGGAGCTGTTTTTT.

V and J are TRBV5-5 and TRBJ1-2; no firm D call. This CDR3 contains 14 residues. Trimming cost V 0 bases and J 4 bases, with 10 bases left between them. The germline V gene has CDR1 SGHKS and CDR2 YYEKEE (reference sequence). DNA for the CDR3: TGTGCCAGCAGCTTGGATCTACTACTCTATGGCTACACCTTC. Amino acids: CASSLDLLLYGYTF.

V and J are TRBV2 and TRBJ2-2, with D uncertain. The CDR3 runs to 13 residues. The V gene's germline CDR1 is SNHLY and CDR2 FYNNEI. Trimming stripped 2 bases from V and 7 bases from J, with 8 bases between. In nucleotides, the CDR3 is TGTGCCAGCAGTGAAAGTCGTTACGGGGAGCTGTTTTTT. Its protein is CASSESRYGELFF.

This chain uses TRBV9 with TRBJ2-7; 12 nucleotides match TRBD2. V shed 3 bases, J shed 3 bases, and the junction held 1 base outside the gene matches. The CDR3 is 14 residues long. The V gene's germline CDR1 is SGDLS and CDR2 YYNGEE. This CDR3 reads CASSEGLAGYEQYF. CDR3 DNA sequence: TGTGCCAGCAGCGAGGGACTAGCGGGCTACGAGCAGTACTTC.

The V and J genes are TRBV2 and TRBJ1-1; 7 nucleotides agree with TRBD1. This CDR3 region has 14 residues. The V segment lost 11 bases and the J segment 5 bases; nucleotides outside the gene matches: 14. Germline CDR1 SNHLY, CDR2 FYNNEI. The CDR3, as DNA: TGTGCCTGTGAATTACGGGAGGGGGCGACTGAAGCTTTCTTT. It codes for CACELREGATEAFF. Looking up the rest from reference TRBV2 and TRBJ1-1 gives the full variable domain: EPEVTQTPSHQVTQMGQEVILRCVPISNHLYFYWYRQILGQKVEFLVSFYNNEISEKSEIFDDQFSVERPDGSNFTLKIRSTKLEDSAMYFCACELREGATEAFFGQGTRLTVV.

The V call is TRBV5-1, the J call TRBJ1-5; 8 positions agree with TRBD1. This CDR3 is 16 amino acids long. V lost 4 bases, J lost 11 bases, and 17 bases stayed unmatched. Germline CDR1 and CDR2: SGHRS and YFSETQ. The CDR3 loop is CASSNSTGALGGSQHF. The CDR3 DNA follows: TGCGCCAGCAGCAACTCGACAGGGGCCCTTGGTGGGTCCCAGCATTTT.

V and J are TRBV23-1 and TRBJ2-1, with 15 bases fitting TRBD2. TRBV23-1 is placed among ORFs of uncertain function. The CDR3 is made up of 18 amino acids. Losses at the gene ends were 2 bases for V and 7 bases for J; bases not matched to a gene: 9. The CDR3 loop is CASSQPGLAGGPTNEQFF. For the CDR3, the DNA is TGCGCCAGCAGTCAACCTGGACTAGCGGGAGGGCCGACGAATGAGCAGTTCTTC.

The V and J genes are TRBV5-1 and TRBJ1-3, with D unclear. The CDR3 sequence is 14 residues long. Germline assignment: CDR1 SGHRS and CDR2 YFSETQ. Trimming left V 0 bases short and J 2 bases short, with 6 bases between. The CDR3 sequence: CASSLGGTGNTIYF. The CDR3 region has the DNA TGCGCCAGCAGCTTGGGAGGGACTGGAAACACCATATATTTT.

The chain recombines TRBV11-2 with TRBJ1-2; tentatively, D is TRBD1 (6 bases). Trimming shortened V by 0 bases and J by 3 bases, and 11 bases separated the two germline ends. The CDR3 extends over 15 amino acids. Germline V gene lookup returns CDR1 SGHAT and CDR2 FQNNGV. The CDR3 DNA reads TGTGCCAGCAGCTTAGAGGAACAGGGTGACTATGGCTACACCTTC. Protein product: CASSLEEQGDYGYTF. The full variable domain, its missing parts supplied by reference TRBV11-2 and TRBJ1-2, is EAGVAQSPRYKIIEKRQSVAFWCNPISGHATLYWYQQILGQGPKLLIQFQNNGVVDDSQLPKDRFSAERLKGVDSTLKIQPAKLEDSAVYLCASSLEEQGDYGYTFGSGTRLTVV.

This clone came up once. The chain links TRBV4-2 to TRBJ2-3; possible D gene TRBD2, 7 bases. Germline CDR1 and CDR2: LGHNA and YNFKEQ. Trimming cost V 4 bases and J 5 bases, with 16 bases left between them. The CDR3 runs 15 residues. The CDR3 region is CASSPGAGVVDTQYF. The CDR3 nucleotides read TGTGCCAGCAGCCCGGGGGCGGGAGTAGTAGATACGCAGTATTTT.

The chain joins TRBV27 to TRBJ1-1, with unresolved D. Trimming stripped 3 bases from V and 4 bases from J, with 12 bases between. Germline-derived CDR1 and CDR2 are MNHEY and SMNVEV (reference sequence). The CDR3 length is 14 residues. This CDR3 reads CASSFLGFVTEAFF. DNA of the CDR3: TGTGCCAGCAGTTTTTTAGGGTTCGTCACTGAAGCTTTCTTT.

The chain joins TRBV12-5 to TRBJ2-1; D may be TRBD2 (6 bases). CDR3 length: 12 residues. Looked up from germline, CDR1 is LGHNT and CDR2 is FRNRAP. V was pared by 5 bases and J by 9 bases, with 11 bases between. The CDR3 reads CASGNYGGEQFF. CDR3 nucleotide sequence: TGTGCTAGTGGTAACTACGGGGGTGAGCAGTTCTTC.

The V gene is TRBV2, the J gene TRBJ2-1, with TRBD2 matching 8 bases. Germline CDR1 SNHLY, CDR2 FYNNEI. Trimming at V came to 4 bases and at J to 8 bases, leaving 10 bases not matched to a gene. This CDR3 is built from 15 residues. Here the CDR3 DNA reads TGTGCCAGCAGTGGAGGGAGCGGGAGAAGCGATGAGCAGTTCTTC. This sequence encodes CASSGGSGRSDEQFF.

The V call is TRBV30, the J call TRBJ2-2; 7 positions agree with TRBD2. V gave up 4 bases and J gave up 3 bases; unmatched junction bases: 5. This CDR3 has 14 amino acids. In germline, CDR1 is GTSNPN, CDR2 SVGIG (reference sequence). CDR3 nucleotides: TGTGCCTGGAAAAGCGGGACTCACACCGGGGAGCTGTTTTTT. It specifies CAWKSGTHTGELFF.

The V gene is TRBV6-5, the J gene TRBJ1-2; no clear D. This CDR3 is built from 13 residues. The ends were cut back, 6 bases at V and 4 bases at J, with 12 bases in the middle. Per the germline V gene, CDR1 is MNHEY and CDR2 is SVGAGI. The CDR3 DNA reads as TGTGCCAGCAGACCACAGAACCGCTATGGCTACACCTTC. Translated, it gives CASRPQNRYGYTF.

The gene calls are TRBV4-3 and TRBJ2-5; the D gene is possibly TRBD1 (5 bases). This CDR3 is built from 13 residues. The ends were cut back, 5 bases at V and 5 bases at J, with 12 bases in the middle. The germline CDR1 and CDR2 sequences are LGHNA and YSLEER. CDR3: CASSRGQEETQYF. CDR3 nucleotides: TGCGCCAGCAGCAGGGGCCAGGAGGAGACCCAGTACTTC.